This TCR beta chain was recorded in a study of cytomegalovirus exposure and HLA in healthy donors. Findings and limits, study-wide: Common viral pathogens (according to a later analysis) appeared linked to several of the most significant clusters. High specificity and sensitivity for cytomegalovirus status were reported for the classifier. The availability of immune exposure information extended only to CMV serostatus. A prior analysis recorded that most TCR beta V segments were productive about 87% or about 30% of the time.

This CDR3 is built from 12 residues. Germline V gives CDR1 SQVTM, CDR2 ANQGSEA. V shed 1 base and J shed 7 bases, with 8 bases lying between them. For this clone: No antigen is known for it.

PCR employed 60 Vbeta and 13 Jbeta primers. Assay used: immunoSEQ multiplex PCR; TCRdb lists only in-frame clones, some missing. Of about 72,000 clones in the sample, approximately 82% were seen once. Sequencing input: PBMCs. This TCR came from a young man in good health and CMV-seronegative. This chain links TRBV29-1 with TRBJ2-1; tentatively, D is TRBD1 (6 bases). The CDR3 reads CSVEAGVNEQFF. The CDR3 DNA reads TGCAGCGTTGAAGCAGGGGTGAATGAGCAGTTCTTC.